Below, 2 T cell receptor beta chains from the same sample are listed, as sequenced in a study of T cell repertoires in cytomegalovirus infection. These TCRs' antigens remain unknown. TCRdb passed the reads through MiXCR, listing each CDR3 protein once. The data contain approximately 1,000,000 distinct CDR3 sequences, approximately 31% of them singletons. Sequences were derived from cultured CD8+ T cells from PBMCs, sampled from culture after CMV antigen stimulation. These receptors were taken from a human donor in good health (CMV status not recorded). Some clones in this sample may be carry-over from other donors' samples.

The chain has TRBV3-1 and TRBJ1-1; the D is unclear. CDR3 length: 16 residues. The germline V gene encodes CDR1 LGHDT and CDR2 YNNKEL (reference sequence). V was shortened by 1 base and J by 0 bases, with 12 bases between the two germline ends. CDR3 in amino acids: CASSQVADSMNTEAFF. CDR3 nucleotide sequence: TGTGCCAGCAGCCAAGTTGCGGATTCAATGAACACTGAAGCTTTCTTT.

This clonotype came up a few times. The chain has TRBV7-9 and TRBJ2-1, with unresolved D. This CDR3 comprises 13 residues. V was shortened by 1 base and J by 8 bases, with 9 bases between the two germline ends. Germline V CDR1 and CDR2: SEHNR, FQNEAQ (reference sequence). The CDR3 protein is CASSLGIRYEQFF. Written as DNA, the CDR3 is TGTGCCAGCAGCTTAGGGATTAGATATGAGCAGTTCTTC.